Sequencing of this TCR beta chain was carried out in a study of blood T cell repertoires in COVID-19. The germline V gene has CDR1 SGHDT and CDR2 YYEEEE. The CDR3 is made up of 15 amino acids. Trimming cost V 3 bases and J 7 bases, with 19 bases left between them. Sequenced by immunoSEQ multiplex PCR; TCRdb stores in-frame clones only, minus some. The repertoire holds 150,000 to 200,000 clones, roughly 89% seen once, with 3.7% in the top ten. The chain employs TRBV5-6 and TRBJ1-2; D perhaps matches TRBD1 (6 bases). Input material: peripheral blood. The clonotype originates from a man aged 18-30 years with active or convalescent COVID-19. CDR3 amino acids: CASSSASAGDVGYTF. CDR3 DNA: TGTGCCAGCAGCTCGGCATCGGCAGGGGATGTTGGCTACACCTTC.